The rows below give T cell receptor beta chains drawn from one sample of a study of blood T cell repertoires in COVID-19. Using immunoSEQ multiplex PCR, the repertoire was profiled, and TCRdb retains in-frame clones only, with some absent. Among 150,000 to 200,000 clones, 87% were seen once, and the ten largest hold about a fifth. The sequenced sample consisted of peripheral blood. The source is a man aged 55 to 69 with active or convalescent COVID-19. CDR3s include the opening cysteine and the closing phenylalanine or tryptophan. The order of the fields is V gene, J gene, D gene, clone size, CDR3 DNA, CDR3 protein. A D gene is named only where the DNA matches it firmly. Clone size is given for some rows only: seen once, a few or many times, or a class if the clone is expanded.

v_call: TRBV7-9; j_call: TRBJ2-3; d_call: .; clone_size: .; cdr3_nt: TGTGCCAGCAGCTTATTCCCCCCTAGACCCGGTAGTAGCACAGATACGCAGTATTTT; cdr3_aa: CASSLFPPRPGSSTDTQYF
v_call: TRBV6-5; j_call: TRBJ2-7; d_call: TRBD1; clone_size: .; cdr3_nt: TGTGCCAGCAGCACGGACAGGGGATCCTACGAGCAGTACTTC; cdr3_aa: CASSTDRGSYEQYF
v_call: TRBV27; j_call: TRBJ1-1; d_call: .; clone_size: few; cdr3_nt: TGTGCCAGCAGTTTATTCCCCCAAAGCAGGGGCACTGAAGCTTTCTTT; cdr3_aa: CASSLFPQSRGTEAFF
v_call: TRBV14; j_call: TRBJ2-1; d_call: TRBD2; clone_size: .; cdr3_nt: TGTGCCAGTTCAGGGAGGGGACTAGGCACCTACAATGAGCAGTTCTTC; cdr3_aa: CASSGRGLGTYNEQFF
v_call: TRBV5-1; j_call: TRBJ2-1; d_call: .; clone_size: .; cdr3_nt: TGCGCCAGCAGCTTGATTGTAGAGTCCAATGAGCAGTTCTTC; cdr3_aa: CASSLIVESNEQFF
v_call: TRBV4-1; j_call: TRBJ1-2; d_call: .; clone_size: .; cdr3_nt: TGCGCCAGCAGCCAAGTTCGGGGACTGGGTGGCTACACCTTC; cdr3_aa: CASSQVRGLGGYTF
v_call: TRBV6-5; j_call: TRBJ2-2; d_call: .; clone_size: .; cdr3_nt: TGTGCCAGCACTATTGATAGGAACACCGGGGAGCTGTTTTTT; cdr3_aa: CASTIDRNTGELFF
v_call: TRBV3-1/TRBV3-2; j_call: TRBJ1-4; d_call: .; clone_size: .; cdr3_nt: TGTGCCAGCAGCCCCTCCCCGAGACAGCGAGAAAAACTGTTTTTT; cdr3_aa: CASSPSPRQREKLFF
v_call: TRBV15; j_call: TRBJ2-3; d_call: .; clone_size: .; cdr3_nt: TGTGCCACCAGCAGCAGACTAGGGCGAACGGATACGCAGTATTTT; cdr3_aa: CATSSRLGRTDTQYF
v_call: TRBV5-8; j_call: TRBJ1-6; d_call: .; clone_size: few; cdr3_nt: TGTGCCAGCAGCGAGTACTCAGGAGGACGCTCACCCCTCCACTTT; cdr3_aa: CASSEYSGGRSPLHF
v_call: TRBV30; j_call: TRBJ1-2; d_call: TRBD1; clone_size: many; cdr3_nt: TGTGCCTGGACCCCCGGGACAGGGGGTAACTATGGCTACACCTTC; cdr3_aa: CAWTPGTGGNYGYTF
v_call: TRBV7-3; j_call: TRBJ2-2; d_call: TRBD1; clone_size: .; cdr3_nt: TGTGCCAGCAGCTTTAAACCGGGACAGGGTGGATCCACCGGGGAGCTGTTTTTT; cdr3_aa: CASSFKPGQGGSTGELFF
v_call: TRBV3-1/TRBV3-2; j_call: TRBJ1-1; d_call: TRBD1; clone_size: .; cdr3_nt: TGTGCCAGCAGCCAAAACAAAAACAGGGGGCAAAGGGCTGAAGCTTTCTTT; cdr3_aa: CASSQNKNRGQRAEAFF
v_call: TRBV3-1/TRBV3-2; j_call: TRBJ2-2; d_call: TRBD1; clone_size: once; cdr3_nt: TGTGCCACCACCAGGGGGCCTTCGTCGGGGGAGCTGTTTTTT; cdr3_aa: CATTRGPSSGELFF
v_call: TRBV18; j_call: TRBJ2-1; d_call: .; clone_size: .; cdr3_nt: TGTGCCAGCTCCCCCCTGGCCAGTACGTCCTACAATGAGCAGTTCTTC; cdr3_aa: CASSPLASTSYNEQFF